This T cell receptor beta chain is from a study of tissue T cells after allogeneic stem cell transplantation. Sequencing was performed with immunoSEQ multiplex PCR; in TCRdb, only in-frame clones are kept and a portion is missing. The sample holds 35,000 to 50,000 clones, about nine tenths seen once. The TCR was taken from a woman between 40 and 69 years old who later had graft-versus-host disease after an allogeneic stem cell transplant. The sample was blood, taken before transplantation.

The CDR3 loop reads CASSIDRFQPQHF. DNA for the CDR3: TGTGCCAGTAGTATTGACAGGTTTCAGCCCCAGCATTTT. V is TRBV19 and J is TRBJ1-5; D may be TRBD1 (6 bases). V was shortened by 3 bases and J by 6 bases, with 9 bases between the two germline ends. The CDR3 is 13 amino acids. Germline assignment: CDR1 LNHDA and CDR2 SQIVND (reference sequence).